A single T cell receptor (beta chain) is shown here with its context. Its antigen remains unidentified. Produced via immunoSEQ multiplex PCR; TCRdb's table is partial and in-frame only. The profile covers 1.4 million to 1.5 million clones, with roughly 96% appearing a single time and roughly 1.1% taken by the ten largest. The data are from a study of shared clonotypes between healthy human individuals. Study-wide background: Serving as donors were a couple of women and three men, whose ages spanned 18 to 49.

Study outcomes and limitations: Limitation of the genetic and exposure-history diversity represented came from the few donors.

The sequence came from a man in his thirties or forties in good health. The sample was naive CD4+ T cells sorted from blood. Subset meaning: CD45RA+ positively selected.

This chain's CDR3 is CASYEPGQHDYGYTF. The CDR3 nucleotides read TGTGCCAGTTACGAACCGGGACAGCATGACTATGGCTACACCTTC. The rearrangement links TRBV19 to TRBJ1-2; 7 bases agree with TRBD1. J gave up 3 bases and V 8 bases, and 12 bases lay outside the gene matches. The germline gives CDR1 LNHDA, CDR2 SQIVND (reference sequence). The CDR3 consists of 15 residues.